Included here is one T cell receptor (beta chain) sequence, with context. Method: immunoSEQ multiplex PCR; TCRdb's copy keeps in-frame clones and lacks some. The repertoire holds 2,500 to 3,000 clones, with around 83% as singletons. The sample belongs to a study of brain metastases from non-small cell lung cancer. The V and J ends lost 3 bases and 5 bases, in that order; junction bases with no gene match: 5. Germline V lookup: CDR1 SGHTA, CDR2 FQGNSA. The CDR3 is 16 amino acids. Sequencing input: primary lung tumor tissue. The clonotype comes from a donor aged 40 or older with non-small cell lung cancer. The chain employs TRBV7-2 and TRBJ2-2, with TRBD1 matching over 11 bases. CDR3 sequence (DNA): TGTGCCAGCAGCTTGGGACAGGGGGGATCGACCGGGGAGCTGTTTTTT. Amino acid sequence: CASSLGQGGSTGELFF.